The T cell receptor (beta chain) under discussion was sequenced for a study of blood T cells in healthy people across ages. Study-level points and caveats: A strong correlation was found between TCR beta diversity and the percentage of naive T cells.

The junction had 13 bases not matched to a gene; V was cut back by 2 bases and J by 4 bases. This CDR3 has 16 amino acids. Per the germline V gene, CDR1 is GTSNPN and CDR2 is SVGIG (reference sequence). Primers used in a second PCR of about 6 to 11 cycles were a sample-barcoded 5' primer and a J-beta primer mix. Template switching added a 12-random-nucleotide identifier to every cDNA molecule. CDR3-containing paired-end reads numbered at least 2.5 million in each sample. TCRdb reprocessed the 5' RACE reads with MiXCR, giving one entry per CDR3 protein. This repertoire shows fewer than 2,000,000 distinct CDR3 sequences, about 31% found once; its top ten account for approximately 10%. A note on this clonotype: Its antigen is unknown.

This chain connects TRBV30 to TRBJ2-5, with TRBD1 matching 7 bases. The sequencing input was blood. The clonotype was recovered from a woman aged 25 to 39 in good health. CDR3 in DNA: TGTGCCTGGAGTCCACCGCGACAGGGATGGGGAGAGACCCAGTACTTC. Its translation is CAWSPPRQGWGETQYF.